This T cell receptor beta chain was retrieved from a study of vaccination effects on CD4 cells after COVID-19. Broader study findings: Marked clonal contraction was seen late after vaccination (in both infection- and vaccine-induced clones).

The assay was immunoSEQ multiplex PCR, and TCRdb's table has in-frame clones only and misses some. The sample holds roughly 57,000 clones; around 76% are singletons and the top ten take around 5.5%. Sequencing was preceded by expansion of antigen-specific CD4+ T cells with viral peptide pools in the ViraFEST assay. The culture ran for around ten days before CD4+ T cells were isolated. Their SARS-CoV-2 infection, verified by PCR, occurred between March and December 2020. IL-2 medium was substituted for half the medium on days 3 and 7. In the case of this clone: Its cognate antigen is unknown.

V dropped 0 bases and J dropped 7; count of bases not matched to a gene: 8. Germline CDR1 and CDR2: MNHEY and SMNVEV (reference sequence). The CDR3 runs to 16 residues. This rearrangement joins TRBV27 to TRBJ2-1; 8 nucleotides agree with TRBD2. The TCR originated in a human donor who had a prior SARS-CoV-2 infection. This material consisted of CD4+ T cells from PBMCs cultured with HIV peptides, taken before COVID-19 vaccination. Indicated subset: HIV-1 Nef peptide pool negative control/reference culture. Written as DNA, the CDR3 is TGTGCCAGCAGTTTATCTGGAGCGGGAGCTAGGAATGAGCAGTTCTTC. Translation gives CASSLSGAGARNEQFF.